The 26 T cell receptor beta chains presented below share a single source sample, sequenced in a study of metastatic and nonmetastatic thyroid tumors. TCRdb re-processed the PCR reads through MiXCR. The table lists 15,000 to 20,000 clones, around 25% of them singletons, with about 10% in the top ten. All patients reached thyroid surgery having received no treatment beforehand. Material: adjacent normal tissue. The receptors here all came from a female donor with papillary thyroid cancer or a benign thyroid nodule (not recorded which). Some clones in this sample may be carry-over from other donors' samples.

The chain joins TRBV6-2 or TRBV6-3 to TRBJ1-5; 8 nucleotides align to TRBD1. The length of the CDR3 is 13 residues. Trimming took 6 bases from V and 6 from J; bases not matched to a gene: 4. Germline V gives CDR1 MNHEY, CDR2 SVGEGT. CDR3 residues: CASSSDRGQPQHF. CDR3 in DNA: TGTGCCAGCAGCAGCGACAGGGGTCAGCCCCAGCATTTT.

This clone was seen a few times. CDR3 residues: CASIGSSGANVLTF. Here the CDR3 DNA reads TGTGCCAGCATAGGAAGTTCTGGGGCCAACGTCCTGACTTTC. The chain carries TRBV6-1 and TRBJ2-6, with D hard to call. The CDR3 length is 14 residues. Deletions cut 7 bases from V and 1 base from J, with 8 bases between. Germline CDR1 reads MNHNS; CDR2 reads SASEGT.

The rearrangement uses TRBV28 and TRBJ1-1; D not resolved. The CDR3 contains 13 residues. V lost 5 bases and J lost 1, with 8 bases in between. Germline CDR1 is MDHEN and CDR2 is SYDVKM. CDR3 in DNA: TGTGCCAGCAGTCCCACAGCGAACACTGAAGCTTTCTTT. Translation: CASSPTANTEAFF.

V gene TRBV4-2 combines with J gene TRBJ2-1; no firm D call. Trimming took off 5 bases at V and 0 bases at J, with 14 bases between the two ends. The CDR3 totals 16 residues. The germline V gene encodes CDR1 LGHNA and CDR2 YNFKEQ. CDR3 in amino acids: CASSTPKRSSYNEQFF. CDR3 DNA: TGTGCCAGCAGCACCCCCAAAAGGAGCTCCTACAATGAGCAGTTCTTC.

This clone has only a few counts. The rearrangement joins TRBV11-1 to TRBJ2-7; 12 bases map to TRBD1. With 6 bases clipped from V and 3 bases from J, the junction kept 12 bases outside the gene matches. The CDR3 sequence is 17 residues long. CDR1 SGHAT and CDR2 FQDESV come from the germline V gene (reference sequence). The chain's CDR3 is CASSPTSGTGGIYEQYF. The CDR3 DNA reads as TGTGCCAGCAGTCCTACATCCGGGACAGGGGGCATCTACGAGCAGTACTTC. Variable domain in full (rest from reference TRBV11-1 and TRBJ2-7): EAEVAQSPRYKITEKSQAVAFWCDPISGHATLYWYRQILGQGPELLVQFQDESVVDDSQLPKDRFSAERLKGVDSTLKIQPAELGDSAMYLCASSPTSGTGGIYEQYFGPGTRLTVT.

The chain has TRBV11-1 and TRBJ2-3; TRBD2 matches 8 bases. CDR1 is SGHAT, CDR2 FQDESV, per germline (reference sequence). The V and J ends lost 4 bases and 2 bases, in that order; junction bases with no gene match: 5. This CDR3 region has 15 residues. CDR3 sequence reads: CASSSREANTDTQYF. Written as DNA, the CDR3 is TGTGCCAGCAGCTCGCGGGAGGCAAACACAGATACGCAGTATTTT.

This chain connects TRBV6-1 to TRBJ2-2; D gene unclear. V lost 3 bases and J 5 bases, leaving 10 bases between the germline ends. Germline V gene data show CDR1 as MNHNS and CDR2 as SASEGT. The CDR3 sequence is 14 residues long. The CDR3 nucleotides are TGTGCCAGCAGTGATAGGATCAATACCGGGGAGCTGTTTTTT. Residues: CASSDRINTGELFF.

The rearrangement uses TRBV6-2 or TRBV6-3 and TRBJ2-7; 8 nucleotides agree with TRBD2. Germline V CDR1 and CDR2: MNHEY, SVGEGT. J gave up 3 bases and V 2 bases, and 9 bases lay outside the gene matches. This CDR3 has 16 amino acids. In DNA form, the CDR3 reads TGTGCCAGCAGTTACCCCGCGGGGGGATACCTCTACGAGCAGTACTTC. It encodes CASSYPAGGYLYEQYF.

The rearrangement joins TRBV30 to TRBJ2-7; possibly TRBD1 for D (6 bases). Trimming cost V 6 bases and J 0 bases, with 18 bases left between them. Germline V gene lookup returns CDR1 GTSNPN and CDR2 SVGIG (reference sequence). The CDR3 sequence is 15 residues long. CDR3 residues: CACRTGQLYSYEQYF. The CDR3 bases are TGTGCCTGTAGAACCGGACAGCTTTACTCCTACGAGCAGTACTTC.

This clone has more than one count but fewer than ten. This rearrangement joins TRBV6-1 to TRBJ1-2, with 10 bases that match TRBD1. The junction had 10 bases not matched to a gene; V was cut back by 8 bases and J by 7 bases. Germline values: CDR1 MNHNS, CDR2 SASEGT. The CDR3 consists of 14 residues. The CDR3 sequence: CASPTGTGDGGYTF. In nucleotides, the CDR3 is TGTGCCAGCCCGACCGGGACAGGGGACGGTGGCTACACCTTC.

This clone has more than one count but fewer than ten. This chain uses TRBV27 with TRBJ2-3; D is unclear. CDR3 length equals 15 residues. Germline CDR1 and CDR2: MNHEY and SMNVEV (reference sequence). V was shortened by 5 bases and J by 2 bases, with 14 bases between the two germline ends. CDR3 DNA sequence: TGTGCCAGCAGTCACCTCGACAAAATCACAGATACGCAGTATTTT. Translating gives CASSHLDKITDTQYF.

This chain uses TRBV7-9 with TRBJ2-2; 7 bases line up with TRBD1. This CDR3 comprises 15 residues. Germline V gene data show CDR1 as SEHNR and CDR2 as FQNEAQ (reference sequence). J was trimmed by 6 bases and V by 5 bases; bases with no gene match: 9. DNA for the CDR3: TGTGCCAGCAGCGTCACATCGACAGGGCCCGGGGAGCTGTTTTTT. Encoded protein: CASSVTSTGPGELFF. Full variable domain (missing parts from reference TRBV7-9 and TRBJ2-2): DTGVSQNPRHKITKRGQNVTFRCDPISEHNRLYWYRQTLGQGPEFLTYFQNEAQLEKSRLLSDRFSAERPKGSFSTLEIQRTEQGDSAMYLCASSVTSTGPGELFFGEGSRLTVL.

DNA of the CDR3: TGTGCCAGCAGCCTCCGCAGTATGAACACTGAAGCTTTCTTT. It yields the protein CASSLRSMNTEAFF. V gene TRBV12-3 or TRBV12-4 combines with J gene TRBJ1-1; no reliable D call. This CDR3 comprises 14 residues. The germline V and J ends were trimmed by 6 bases and 0 bases, with 11 bases remaining between them.

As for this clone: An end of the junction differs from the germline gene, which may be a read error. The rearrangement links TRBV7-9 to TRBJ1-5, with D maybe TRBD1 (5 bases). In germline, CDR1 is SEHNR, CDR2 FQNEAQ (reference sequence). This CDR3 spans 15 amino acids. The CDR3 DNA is TGTGCCAGCAGCCTCGACAGTTATAGCGATCAGCCCCAGCATTTT. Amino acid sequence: CASSLDSYSDQPQHF.

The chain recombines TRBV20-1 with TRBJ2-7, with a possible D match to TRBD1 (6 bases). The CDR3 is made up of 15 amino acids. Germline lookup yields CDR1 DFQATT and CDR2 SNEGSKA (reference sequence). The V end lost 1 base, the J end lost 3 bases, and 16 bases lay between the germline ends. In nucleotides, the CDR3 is TGCAGTGCTAGAGGGCCTGACAGGATGGACTACGAGCAGTACTTC. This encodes CSARGPDRMDYEQYF.

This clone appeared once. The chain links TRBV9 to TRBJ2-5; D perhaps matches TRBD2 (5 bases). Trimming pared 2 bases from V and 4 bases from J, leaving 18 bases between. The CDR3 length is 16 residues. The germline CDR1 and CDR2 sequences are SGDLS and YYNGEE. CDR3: CASSVAPSRAGETQYF. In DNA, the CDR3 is TGTGCCAGCAGCGTGGCACCCTCTAGGGCGGGAGAGACCCAGTACTTC.

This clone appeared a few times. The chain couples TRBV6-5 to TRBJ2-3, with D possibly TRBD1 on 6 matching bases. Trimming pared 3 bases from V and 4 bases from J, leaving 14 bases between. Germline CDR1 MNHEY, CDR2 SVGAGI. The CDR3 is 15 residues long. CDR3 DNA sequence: TGTGCCAGCAGTTATGGGGGCGGTGTCGCAGATACGCAGTATTTT. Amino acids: CASSYGGGVADTQYF.

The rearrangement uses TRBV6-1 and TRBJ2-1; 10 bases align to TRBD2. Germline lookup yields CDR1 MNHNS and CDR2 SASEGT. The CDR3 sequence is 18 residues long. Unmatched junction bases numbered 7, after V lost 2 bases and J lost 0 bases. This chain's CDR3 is CASSEIAGGFNSYNEQFF. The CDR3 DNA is TGTGCCAGCAGTGAAATAGCGGGAGGCTTTAACTCCTACAATGAGCAGTTCTTC.

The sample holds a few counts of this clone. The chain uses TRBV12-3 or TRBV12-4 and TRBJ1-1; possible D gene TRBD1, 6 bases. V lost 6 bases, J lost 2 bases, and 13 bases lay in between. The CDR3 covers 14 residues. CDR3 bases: TGTGCCAGCAGCAAGACAGGACCTAACACTGAAGCTTTCTTT. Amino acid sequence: CASSKTGPNTEAFF.

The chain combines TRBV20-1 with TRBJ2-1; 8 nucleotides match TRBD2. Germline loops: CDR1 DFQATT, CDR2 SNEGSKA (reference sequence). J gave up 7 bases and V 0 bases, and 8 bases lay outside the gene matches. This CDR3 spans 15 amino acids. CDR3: CSAREASGSGNEQFF. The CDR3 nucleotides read TGCAGTGCTAGAGAGGCTAGCGGGTCGGGGAATGAGCAGTTCTTC.

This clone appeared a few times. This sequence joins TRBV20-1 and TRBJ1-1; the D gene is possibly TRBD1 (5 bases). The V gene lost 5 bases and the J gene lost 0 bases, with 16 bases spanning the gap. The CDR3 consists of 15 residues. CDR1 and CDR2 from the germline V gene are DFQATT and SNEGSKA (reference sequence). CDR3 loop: CSAGGPGQVNTEAFF. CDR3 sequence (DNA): TGCAGTGCTGGGGGACCGGGGCAGGTGAACACTGAAGCTTTCTTT.

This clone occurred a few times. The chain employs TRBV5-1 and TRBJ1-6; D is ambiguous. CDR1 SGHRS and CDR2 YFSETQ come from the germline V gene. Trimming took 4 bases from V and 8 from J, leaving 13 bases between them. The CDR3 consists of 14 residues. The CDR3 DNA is TGCGCCAGCAGCCAGGACCAAGCCTATTCACCCCTCCACTTT. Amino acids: CASSQDQAYSPLHF.

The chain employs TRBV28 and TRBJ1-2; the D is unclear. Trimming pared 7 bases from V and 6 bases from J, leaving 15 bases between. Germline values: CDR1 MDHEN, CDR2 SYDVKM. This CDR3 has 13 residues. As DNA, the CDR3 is TGTGCCAGCACCACGGAATCCTTACATGGCTACACCTTC. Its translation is CASTTESLHGYTF.

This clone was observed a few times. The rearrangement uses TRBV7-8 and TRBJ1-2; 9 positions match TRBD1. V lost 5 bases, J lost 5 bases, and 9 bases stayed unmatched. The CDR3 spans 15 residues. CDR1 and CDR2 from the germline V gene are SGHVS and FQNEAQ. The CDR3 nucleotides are TGTGCCAGCAGCCGCATAGGGACAGGGAATTATGGCTACACCTTC. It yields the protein CASSRIGTGNYGYTF.

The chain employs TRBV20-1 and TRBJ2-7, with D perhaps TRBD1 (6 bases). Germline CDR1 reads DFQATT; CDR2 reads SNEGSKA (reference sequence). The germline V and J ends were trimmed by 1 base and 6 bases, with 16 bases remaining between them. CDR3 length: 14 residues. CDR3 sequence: CSARAQGWSSEQYF. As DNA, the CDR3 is TGCAGTGCTAGAGCCCAGGGGTGGAGCAGCGAGCAGTACTTC.

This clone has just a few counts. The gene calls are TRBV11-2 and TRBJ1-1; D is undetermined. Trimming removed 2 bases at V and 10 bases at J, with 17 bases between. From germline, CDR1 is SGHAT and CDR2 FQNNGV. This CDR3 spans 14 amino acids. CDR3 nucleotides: TGTGCCAGCAGCTTAATCGCGGGTACCCCGGGAGCTTTCTTT. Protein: CASSLIAGTPGAFF.